Described below is a single TCR beta chain sequence and its context. What it binds is unknown. Stated time point: week 35, safety follow-up. Doses comprised 300 ug of mutant IDH1 20-mer peptide each, plus topical imiquimod. Libraries were prepared by immunoSEQ multiplex PCR; TCRdb keeps only in-frame clonotypes and omits some of them. In the table there are about 48,000 clones, 70% to 85% of which are singletons. This CDR3 has 17 residues. The sample is drawn from a study of a mutant IDH1 vaccine in newly diagnosed glioma. Study-wide background: Patients' prior therapy spanned radiotherapy, temozolomide, or both; most underwent both. Study results and limitations: Induction of immune responses by the vaccine occurred in about 93% of patients.

The chain uses TRBV21-1 and TRBJ1-6. TRBV21-1 is a known pseudogene. The source of this sequence is a man aged 40-49 years with glioma. The sample consisted of PBMCs, taken from a glioma patient whose treatment included an IDH1 peptide vaccine. The CDR3 protein is CASRMKGLRTRSSPLHF. The CDR3 DNA follows: TGTGCCAGCAGGATGAAAGGACTGAGAACAAGGAGTTCACCCCTCCACTTT.